The next 21 T cell receptor beta chains were all read from a single sample in a study of blood T cell repertoires in COVID-19. Assay used: immunoSEQ multiplex PCR; TCRdb lists only in-frame clones, some missing. The sample has about 320,000 clones; about 84% are singletons. The sample was peripheral blood. The receptor source for this set is a woman between 50 and 59 years old with acute or convalescent COVID-19.

This chain links TRBV7-2 with TRBJ2-5; D remains ambiguous. This CDR3 comprises 14 residues. From germline, CDR1 is SGHTA and CDR2 FQGNSA. V shed 1 base and J shed 1 base, with 7 bases lying between them. The CDR3 sequence: CASSLGNSQETQYF. CDR3 sequence (DNA): TGTGCCAGCAGCTTAGGAAACAGCCAAGAGACCCAGTACTTC.

This rearrangement joins TRBV30 to TRBJ1-5, with unresolved D. The CDR3 spans 13 residues. Per germline, CDR1 GTSNPN and CDR2 SVGIG (reference sequence). Trimming shortened V by 4 bases and J by 6 bases, and 13 bases separated the two germline ends. In nucleotides, the CDR3 is TGTGCCTGGAATAGCGGGAGGATTCAGCCCCAGCATTTT. Protein sequence: CAWNSGRIQPQHF.

The CDR3 loop reads CASTLGTTNYNEQFF. The CDR3 bases are TGTGCCAGCACTCTCGGGACTACCAACTACAATGAGCAGTTCTTC. This sequence joins TRBV7-2 and TRBJ2-1; 7 nucleotides line up with TRBD2. This CDR3 is 15 amino acids long. Per the germline V gene, CDR1 is SGHTA and CDR2 is FQGNSA. After removal of 7 bases from V and 3 bases from J, the junction contained 9 bases not matched to a gene.

The DNA for the CDR3 is TGCAGCGTCTACAGGGGACTCCTCCCTGTTGTACAAGAGACCCAGTACTTC. It is translated as CSVYRGLLPVVQETQYF. This chain connects TRBV29-1 to TRBJ2-5; perhaps TRBD1 as D (7 bases). CDR3 size: 17 residues. Germline-derived CDR1 and CDR2 are SQVTM and ANQGSEA. Between the trimmed V and J ends, which lost 6 bases and 2 bases, there was a span of 25 bases.

The V and J genes are TRBV24-1 and TRBJ1-1; tentatively, D is TRBD1 (5 bases). In germline, CDR1 is KGHDR, CDR2 SFDVKD. The ends were cut back, 5 bases at V and 5 bases at J, with 11 bases in the middle. This CDR3 region has 13 residues. In DNA form, the CDR3 reads TGTGCCACCAGTGCAGGGTTTGGTACTGAAGCTTTCTTT. As protein: CATSAGFGTEAFF.

A remark on this clone: The junction departs from the called germline gene at one end, perhaps through a read error. The chain joins TRBV9 to TRBJ2-1; weak D call: TRBD2 (6 bases). This CDR3 has 15 residues. In germline, CDR1 is SGDLS, CDR2 YYNGEE. As DNA, the CDR3 is TGTGCCAGCAGCGTAGCTTCTACTAGCTACCATGAGCAGTTCTTC. Encoded protein: CASSVASTSYHEQFF. Looking up the rest from reference TRBV9 and TRBJ2-1 gives the full variable domain: DSGVTQTPKHLITATGQRVTLRCSPRSGDLSVYWYQQSLDQGLQFLIQYYNGEERAKGNILERFSAQQFPDLHSELNLSSLELGDSALYFCASSVASTSYHEQFFGPGTRLTVL.

The rearrangement links TRBV19 to TRBJ2-5, with D maybe TRBD1 (6 bases). The CDR3 runs 15 residues. Between the trimmed V and J ends, which lost 6 bases and 5 bases, there was a span of 19 bases. Germline CDR1 and CDR2: LNHDA and SQIVND (reference sequence). CDR3 protein: CASREPQGSRETQYF. Here the CDR3 DNA reads TGTGCCAGTAGGGAACCTCAGGGGTCTCGGGAGACCCAGTACTTC.

V and J are TRBV27 and TRBJ2-6, with 8 bases fitting TRBD1. Germline lookup yields CDR1 MNHEY and CDR2 SMNVEV (reference sequence). The CDR3 consists of 18 residues. Trimming removed 1 base from V and 1 base from J; junction bases left unmatched: 6. CDR3 coding DNA: TGTGCCAGCAGTTTATTGGTGACAGGGGTTTCTGGGGCCAACGTCCTGACTTTC. The encoded protein is CASSLLVTGVSGANVLTF.

The chain is built from TRBV2 and TRBJ2-7; 12 bases align to TRBD1. Per the germline V gene, CDR1 is SNHLY and CDR2 is FYNNEI. V was clipped by 4 bases and J by 7 bases; unmatched bases: 8. The CDR3 sequence is 15 residues long. This CDR3 reads CASSGRGQGAWEQYF. In DNA form, the CDR3 reads TGTGCCAGCAGTGGTAGGGGACAGGGGGCTTGGGAGCAGTACTTC. Full variable domain (outside the CDR3, taken from reference TRBV2 and TRBJ2-7): EPEVTQTPSHQVTQMGQEVILRCVPISNHLYFYWYRQILGQKVEFLVSFYNNEISEKSEIFDDQFSVERPDGSNFTLKIRSTKLEDSAMYFCASSGRGQGAWEQYFGPGTRLTVT.

This sequence joins TRBV5-1 and TRBJ2-7; D not resolved. Between the trimmed V and J ends, which lost 5 bases and 2 bases, there was a span of 11 bases. Germline CDR1 reads SGHRS; CDR2 reads YFSETQ. This CDR3 is 13 amino acids long. The DNA for the CDR3 is TGCGCCAGCAGTGAAGAGCCGACCTACGAGCAGTACTTC. It specifies CASSEEPTYEQYF.

V is TRBV9 and J is TRBJ1-6, with D hard to call. Trimming removed 0 bases from V and 7 bases from J, with 17 bases in between. Germline V CDR1 and CDR2: SGDLS, YYNGEE. The CDR3 sequence is 17 residues long. The CDR3 DNA reads as TGTGCCAGCAGCGTAGATCCGGGCGGGAGCAAGAATTCACCCCTCCACTTT. Protein sequence: CASSVDPGGSKNSPLHF.

The DNA for the CDR3 is TGTGCCAGCAGCTTTAGCGGGAGGATAACCGGGGAGCTGTTTTTT. Protein sequence: CASSFSGRITGELFF. The J gene is TRBJ2-2, the V gene TRBV7-2, with TRBD2 matching over 10 bases. This CDR3 spans 15 amino acids. The junction had 3 bases not matched to a gene; V was cut back by 3 bases and J by 5 bases. From germline, CDR1 is SGHTA and CDR2 FQGNSA.

This sequence joins TRBV7-8 and TRBJ2-3, with 14 bases lining up with TRBD2. The germline gives CDR1 SGHVS, CDR2 FQNEAQ. Losses at the gene ends were 6 bases for V and 1 base for J; bases not matched to a gene: 3. The CDR3 extends over 16 amino acids. CDR3: CASRTGLAGGTDTQYF. The CDR3 DNA reads TGTGCCAGCAGGACGGGACTAGCGGGAGGCACAGATACGCAGTATTTT.

The chain links TRBV28 to TRBJ1-4; D gene uncertain. Germline V lookup: CDR1 MDHEN, CDR2 SYDVKM. V lost 4 bases to trimming and J lost 7 bases, with 13 bases between them. The CDR3 is 14 residues long. The CDR3 nucleotides read TGTGCCAGCAGTTCCCCGGCGGTTTTTGAAAAACTGTTTTTT. It specifies CASSSPAVFEKLFF.

The J gene is TRBJ1-1, the V gene TRBV29-1, with TRBD1 matching 9 bases. The J segment lost 7 bases and the V segment lost 6 bases, leaving 12 bases of the junction unmatched. The CDR3 has 14 amino acids. Germline CDR1 is SQVTM and CDR2 is ANQGSEA. In DNA form, the CDR3 reads TGCAGCGTCGAGCCGGGACAGGGTTCTAGTGAAGCTTTCTTT. Translating it yields CSVEPGQGSSEAFF.

The rearrangement joins TRBV6-4 to TRBJ1-5; no reliable D call. This CDR3 region has 16 residues. V lost 5 bases and J lost 1, with 15 bases in between. Germline CDR1 and CDR2: MRHNA and SNTAGT. CDR3 amino acids: CASSLEPTLSNQPQHF. The CDR3, as DNA: TGTGCCAGCAGTTTGGAGCCCACCTTAAGCAATCAGCCCCAGCATTTT.

The rearrangement uses TRBV7-9 and TRBJ1-2, with D possibly being TRBD1 (6 bases). The CDR3 has 15 amino acids. The germline V and J ends were trimmed by 1 base and 8 bases, with 17 bases remaining between them. The germline CDR1 and CDR2 sequences are SEHNR and FQNEAQ (reference sequence). For the CDR3, the DNA is TGTGCCAGCAGCTTAGAGGGGGAGGGGTTTGGCGGCTACACCTTC. It is translated as CASSLEGEGFGGYTF.

This sequence joins TRBV30 and TRBJ1-4; 7 bases agree with TRBD1. The CDR3 covers 13 residues. V shed 2 bases and J 8 bases; nucleotides not matched to a gene: 5. CDR1 is GTSNPN, CDR2 SVGIG, per germline (reference sequence). The CDR3 sequence is CAWSLTGLEKLFF. CDR3 nucleotide sequence: TGTGCCTGGAGTTTGACAGGGTTGGAAAAACTGTTTTTT.

The V call is TRBV18, the J call TRBJ1-2; D unresolved. With 2 bases removed from V and 7 bases from J, the gap between germline ends came to 17 bases. The CDR3 length is 15 residues. CDR1 and CDR2 from the germline V gene are KGHSH and LQKENI. CDR3: CASSPGTADRGGYTF. The CDR3 DNA is TGTGCCAGCTCACCAGGAACCGCGGACCGGGGTGGCTACACCTTC.

The chain employs TRBV4-3 and TRBJ2-1; 10 positions match TRBD1. This CDR3 is built from 15 residues. V gave up 3 bases and J gave up 5 bases; unmatched junction bases: 4. Germline V gene lookup returns CDR1 LGHNA and CDR2 YSLEER. The CDR3 DNA reads TGCGCCAGCAGCCAGGGGGACAGGGGAAACAATGAGCAGTTCTTC. This sequence encodes CASSQGDRGNNEQFF.

This chain uses TRBV6-2 or TRBV6-3 with TRBJ2-1; TRBD1 is a possible D gene (5 bases). Trimming left V 6 bases short and J 4 bases short, with 13 bases between. The germline gives CDR1 MNHEY, CDR2 SVGEGT. CDR3 length: 14 residues. CDR3: CASSPQTGYNEQFF. CDR3 nucleotide sequence: TGTGCCAGCAGCCCCCAAACAGGTTACAATGAGCAGTTCTTC.